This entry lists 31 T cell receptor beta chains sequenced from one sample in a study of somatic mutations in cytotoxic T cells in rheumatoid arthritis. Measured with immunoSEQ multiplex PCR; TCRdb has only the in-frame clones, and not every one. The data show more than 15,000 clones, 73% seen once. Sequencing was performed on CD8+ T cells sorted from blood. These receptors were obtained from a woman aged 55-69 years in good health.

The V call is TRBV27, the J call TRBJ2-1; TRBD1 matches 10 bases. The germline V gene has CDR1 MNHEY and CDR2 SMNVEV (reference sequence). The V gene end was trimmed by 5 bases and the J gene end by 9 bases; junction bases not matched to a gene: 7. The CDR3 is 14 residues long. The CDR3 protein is CASSPGTGVGEQFF. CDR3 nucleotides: TGTGCCAGCAGTCCCGGGACAGGGGTTGGTGAGCAGTTCTTC.

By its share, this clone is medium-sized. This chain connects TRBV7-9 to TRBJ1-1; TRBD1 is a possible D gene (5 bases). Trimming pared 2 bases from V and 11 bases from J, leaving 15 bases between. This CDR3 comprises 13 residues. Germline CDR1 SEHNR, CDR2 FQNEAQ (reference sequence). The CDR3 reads CASSLFRTRGAFF. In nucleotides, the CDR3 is TGTGCCAGCAGCTTATTCAGGACCCGGGGGGCTTTCTTT.

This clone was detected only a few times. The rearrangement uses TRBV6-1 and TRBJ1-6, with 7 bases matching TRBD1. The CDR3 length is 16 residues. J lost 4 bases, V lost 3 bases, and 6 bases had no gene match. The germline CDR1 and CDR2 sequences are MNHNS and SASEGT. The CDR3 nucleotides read TGTGCCAGCAGTGAGGGACAGCCGAATTATAATTCACCCCTCCACTTT. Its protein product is CASSEGQPNYNSPLHF.

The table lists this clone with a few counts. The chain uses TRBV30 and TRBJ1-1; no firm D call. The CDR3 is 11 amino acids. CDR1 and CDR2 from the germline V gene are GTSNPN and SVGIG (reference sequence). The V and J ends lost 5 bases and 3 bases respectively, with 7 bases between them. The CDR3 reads CAWRLDTEAFF. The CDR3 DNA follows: TGTGCCTGGCGGCTAGACACTGAAGCTTTCTTT.

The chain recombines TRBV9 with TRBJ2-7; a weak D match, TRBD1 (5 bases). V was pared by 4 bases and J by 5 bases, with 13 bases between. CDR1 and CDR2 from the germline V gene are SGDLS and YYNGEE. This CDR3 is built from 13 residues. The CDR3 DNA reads TGTGCCAGCAGCATGGGGCATCGGGACGAGCAGTACTTC. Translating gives CASSMGHRDEQYF.

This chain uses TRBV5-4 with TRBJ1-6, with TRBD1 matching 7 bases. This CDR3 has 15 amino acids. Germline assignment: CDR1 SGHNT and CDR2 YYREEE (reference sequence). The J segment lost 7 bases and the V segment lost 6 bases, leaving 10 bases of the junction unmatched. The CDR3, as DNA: TGTGCCAGCAACGACAGGGAGGTCGGGAATTCACCCCTCCACTTT. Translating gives CASNDREVGNSPLHF.

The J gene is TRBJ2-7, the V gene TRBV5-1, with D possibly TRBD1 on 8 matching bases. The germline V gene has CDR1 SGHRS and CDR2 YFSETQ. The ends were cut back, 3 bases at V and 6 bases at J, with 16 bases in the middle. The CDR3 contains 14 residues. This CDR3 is CASSYKTGGGEQYF. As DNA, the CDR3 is TGCGCCAGCAGCTACAAAACAGGGGGGGGCGAGCAGTACTTC.

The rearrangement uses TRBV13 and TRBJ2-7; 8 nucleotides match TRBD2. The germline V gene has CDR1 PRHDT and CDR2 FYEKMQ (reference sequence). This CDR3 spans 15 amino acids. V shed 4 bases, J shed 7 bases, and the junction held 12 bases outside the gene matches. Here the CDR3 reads CASSSRGLGMGEQYF. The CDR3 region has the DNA TGTGCCAGCAGCTCGAGGGGACTAGGTATGGGGGAGCAGTACTTC.

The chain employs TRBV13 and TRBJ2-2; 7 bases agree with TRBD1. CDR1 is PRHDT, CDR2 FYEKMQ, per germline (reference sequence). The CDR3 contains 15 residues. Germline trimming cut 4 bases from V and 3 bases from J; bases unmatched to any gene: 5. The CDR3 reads CASSSRDRDTGELFF. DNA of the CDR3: TGTGCCAGCAGCTCACGAGACAGGGACACCGGGGAGCTGTTTTTT. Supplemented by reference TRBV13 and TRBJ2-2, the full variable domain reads AAGVIQSPRHLIKEKRETATLKCYPIPRHDTVYWYQQGPGQDPQFLISFYEKMQSDKGSIPDRFSAQQFSDYHSELNMSSLELGDSALYFCASSSRDRDTGELFFGEGSRLTVL.

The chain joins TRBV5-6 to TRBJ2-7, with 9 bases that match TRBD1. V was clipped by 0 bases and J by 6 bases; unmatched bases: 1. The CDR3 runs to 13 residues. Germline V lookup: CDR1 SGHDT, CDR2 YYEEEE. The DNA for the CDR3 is TGTGCCAGCAGCTTGGACAGGGGGCGCGAGCAGTACTTC. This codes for CASSLDRGREQYF.

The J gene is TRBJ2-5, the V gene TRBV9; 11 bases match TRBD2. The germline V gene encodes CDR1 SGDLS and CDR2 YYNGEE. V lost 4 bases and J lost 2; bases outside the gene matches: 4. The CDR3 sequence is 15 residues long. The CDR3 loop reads CASSPWTSGQETQYF. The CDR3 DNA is TGTGCCAGCAGCCCGTGGACTAGCGGGCAAGAGACCCAGTACTTC.

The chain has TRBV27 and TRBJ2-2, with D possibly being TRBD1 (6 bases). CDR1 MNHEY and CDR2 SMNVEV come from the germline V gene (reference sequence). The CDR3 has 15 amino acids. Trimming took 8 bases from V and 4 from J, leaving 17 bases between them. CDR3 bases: TGTGCCAGCTCCCGAGGGGGTAGTAGCACCGGGGAGCTGTTTTTT. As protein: CASSRGGSSTGELFF.

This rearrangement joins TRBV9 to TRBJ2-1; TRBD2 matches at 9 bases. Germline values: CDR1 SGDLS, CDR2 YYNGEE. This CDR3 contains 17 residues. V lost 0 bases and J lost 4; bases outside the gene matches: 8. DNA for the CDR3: TGTGCCAGCAGCGTAGCTTTGCCCCTAGCGGGGTACAATGAGCAGTTCTTC. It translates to CASSVALPLAGYNEQFF.

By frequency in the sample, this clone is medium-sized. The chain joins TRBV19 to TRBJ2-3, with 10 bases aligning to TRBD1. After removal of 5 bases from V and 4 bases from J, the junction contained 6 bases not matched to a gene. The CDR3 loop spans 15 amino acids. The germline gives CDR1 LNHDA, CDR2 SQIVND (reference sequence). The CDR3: CASSPGQGIADTQYF. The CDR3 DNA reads TGTGCCAGTAGTCCGGGACAGGGGATTGCAGATACGCAGTATTTT.

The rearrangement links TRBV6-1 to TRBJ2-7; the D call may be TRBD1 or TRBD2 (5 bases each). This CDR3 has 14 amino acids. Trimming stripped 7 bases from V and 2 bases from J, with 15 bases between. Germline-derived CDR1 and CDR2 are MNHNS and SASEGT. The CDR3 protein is CASNPVQGAYEQYF. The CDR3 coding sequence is TGTGCCAGCAATCCGGTCCAGGGAGCCTACGAGCAGTACTTC.

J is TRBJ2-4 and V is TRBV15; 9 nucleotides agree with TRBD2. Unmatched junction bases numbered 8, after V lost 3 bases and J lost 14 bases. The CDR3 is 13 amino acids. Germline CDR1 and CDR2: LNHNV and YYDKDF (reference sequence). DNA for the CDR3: TGTGCCACCAGCAGCCGCGGCGGGGGGGCCGAGTACTTC. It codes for CATSSRGGGAEYF.

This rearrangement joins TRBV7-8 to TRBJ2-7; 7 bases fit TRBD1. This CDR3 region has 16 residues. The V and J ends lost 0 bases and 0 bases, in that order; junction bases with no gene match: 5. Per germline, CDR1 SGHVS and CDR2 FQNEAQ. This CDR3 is CASSLAETGISYEQYF. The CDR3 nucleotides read TGTGCCAGCAGCTTAGCGGAGACAGGGATCTCCTACGAGCAGTACTTC.

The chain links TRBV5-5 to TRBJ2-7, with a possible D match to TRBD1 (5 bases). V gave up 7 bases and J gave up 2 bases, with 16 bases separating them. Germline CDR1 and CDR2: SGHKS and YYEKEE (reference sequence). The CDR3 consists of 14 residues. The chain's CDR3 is CASGELPRAYEQYF. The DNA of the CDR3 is TGTGCCAGCGGCGAGCTACCCAGGGCCTACGAGCAGTACTTC.

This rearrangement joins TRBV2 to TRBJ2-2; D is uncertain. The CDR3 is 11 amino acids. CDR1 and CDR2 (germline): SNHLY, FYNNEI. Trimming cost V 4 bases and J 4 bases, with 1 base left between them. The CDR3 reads CASSGTGELFF. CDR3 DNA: TGTGCCAGCAGTGGCACCGGGGAGCTGTTTTTT.

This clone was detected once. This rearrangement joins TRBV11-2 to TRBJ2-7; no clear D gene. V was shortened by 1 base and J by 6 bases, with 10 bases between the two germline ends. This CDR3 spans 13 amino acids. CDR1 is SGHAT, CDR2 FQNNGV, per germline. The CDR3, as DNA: TGTGCCAGCAGCTTAGCAGGTCCGGGCGAGCAGTACTTC. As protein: CASSLAGPGEQYF. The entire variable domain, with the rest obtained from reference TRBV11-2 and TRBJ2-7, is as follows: EAGVAQSPRYKIIEKRQSVAFWCNPISGHATLYWYQQILGQGPKLLIQFQNNGVVDDSQLPKDRFSAERLKGVDSTLKIQPAKLEDSAVYLCASSLAGPGEQYFGPGTRLTVT.

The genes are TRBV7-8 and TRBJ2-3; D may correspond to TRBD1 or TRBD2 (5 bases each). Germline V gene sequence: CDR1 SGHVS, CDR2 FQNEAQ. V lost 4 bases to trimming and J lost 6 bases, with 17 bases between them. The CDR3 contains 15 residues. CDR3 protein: CASSSSRGPRDTQYF. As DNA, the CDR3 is TGTGCCAGCAGCTCTTCTAGGGGACCGAGGGATACGCAGTATTTT.

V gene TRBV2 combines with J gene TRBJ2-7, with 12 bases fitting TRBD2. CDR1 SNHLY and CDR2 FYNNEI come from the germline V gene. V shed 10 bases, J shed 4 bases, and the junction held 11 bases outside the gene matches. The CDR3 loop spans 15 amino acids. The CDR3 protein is CAKLFRTSGKYEQYF. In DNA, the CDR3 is TGTGCCAAACTTTTCCGGACTAGCGGGAAGTACGAGCAGTACTTC.

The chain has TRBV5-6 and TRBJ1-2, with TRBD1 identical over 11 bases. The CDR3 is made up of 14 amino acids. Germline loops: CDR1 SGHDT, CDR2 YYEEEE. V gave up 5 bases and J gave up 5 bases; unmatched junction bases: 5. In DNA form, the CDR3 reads TGTGCCAGCAGTTTCCGGGACAGGGGGTATGGCTACACCTTC. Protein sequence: CASSFRDRGYGYTF.

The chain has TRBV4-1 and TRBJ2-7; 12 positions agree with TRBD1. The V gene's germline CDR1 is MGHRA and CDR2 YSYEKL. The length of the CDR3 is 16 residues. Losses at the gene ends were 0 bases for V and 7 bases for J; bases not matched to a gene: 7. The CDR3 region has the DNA TGCGCCAGCAGCCAAGAACCGGGACAGGGGGCTCGGGAGCAGTACTTC. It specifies CASSQEPGQGAREQYF.

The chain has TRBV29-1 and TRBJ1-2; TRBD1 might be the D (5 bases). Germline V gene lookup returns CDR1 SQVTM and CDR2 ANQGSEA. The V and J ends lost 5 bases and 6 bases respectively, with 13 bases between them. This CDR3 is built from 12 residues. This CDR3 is CSVSQGYHGYTF. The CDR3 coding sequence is TGCAGCGTTTCGCAGGGTTACCATGGCTACACCTTC. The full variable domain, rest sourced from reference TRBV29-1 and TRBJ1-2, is SAVISQKPSRDICQRGTSLTIQCQVDSQVTMMFWYRQQPGQSLTLIATANQGSEATYESGFVIDKFPISRPNLTFSTLTVSNMSPEDSSIYLCSVSQGYHGYTFGSGTRLTVV.

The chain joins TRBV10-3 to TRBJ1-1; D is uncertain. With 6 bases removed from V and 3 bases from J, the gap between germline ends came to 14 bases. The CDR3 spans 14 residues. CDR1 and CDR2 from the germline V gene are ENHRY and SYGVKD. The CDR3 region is CAIRALGRDTEAFF. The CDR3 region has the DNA TGTGCCATCAGGGCCCTAGGAAGGGACACTGAAGCTTTCTTT.

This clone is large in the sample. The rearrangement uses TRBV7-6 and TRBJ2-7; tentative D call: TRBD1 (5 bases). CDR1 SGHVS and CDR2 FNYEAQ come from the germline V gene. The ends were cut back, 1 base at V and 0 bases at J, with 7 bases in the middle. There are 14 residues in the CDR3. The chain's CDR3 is CASSLGGDSYEQYF. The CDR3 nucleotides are TGTGCCAGCAGCTTAGGGGGCGACTCCTACGAGCAGTACTTC.

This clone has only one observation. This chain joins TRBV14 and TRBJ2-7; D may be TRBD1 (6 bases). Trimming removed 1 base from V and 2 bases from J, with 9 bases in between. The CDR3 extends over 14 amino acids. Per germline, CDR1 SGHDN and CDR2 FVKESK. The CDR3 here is CASSQVWGPYEQYF. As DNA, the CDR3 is TGTGCCAGCAGCCAAGTTTGGGGGCCCTACGAGCAGTACTTC.

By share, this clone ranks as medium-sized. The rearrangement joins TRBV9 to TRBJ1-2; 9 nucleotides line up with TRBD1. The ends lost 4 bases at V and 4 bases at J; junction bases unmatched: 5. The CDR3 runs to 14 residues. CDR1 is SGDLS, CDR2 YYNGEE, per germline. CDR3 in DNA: TGTGCCAGCAGCCCAGGACAGGGGCTCTATGGCTACACCTTC. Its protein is CASSPGQGLYGYTF.

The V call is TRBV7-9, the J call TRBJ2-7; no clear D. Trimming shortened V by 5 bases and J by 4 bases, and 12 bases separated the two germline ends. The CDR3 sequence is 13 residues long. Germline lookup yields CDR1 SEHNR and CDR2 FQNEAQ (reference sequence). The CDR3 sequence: CASSPQDQYEQYF. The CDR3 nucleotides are TGTGCCAGCAGCCCCCAGGACCAATACGAGCAGTACTTC.

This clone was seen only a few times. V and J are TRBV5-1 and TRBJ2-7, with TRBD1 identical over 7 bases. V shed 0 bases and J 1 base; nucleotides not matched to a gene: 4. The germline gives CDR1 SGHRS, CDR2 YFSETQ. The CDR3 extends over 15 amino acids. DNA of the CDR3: TGCGCCAGCAGCTTGGCCCAGGGGGAGTCCTACGAGCAGTACTTC. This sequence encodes CASSLAQGESYEQYF.